This entry lists 10 T cell receptor beta chains sequenced from one sample in a study of blood T cell repertoires in COVID-19. Profiling relied on immunoSEQ multiplex PCR, and the TCRdb table lists in-frame clones only, not all of them. The sample shows about 130,000 clones, about 91% of them seen only once. The sample was peripheral blood. The receptors come from a man in his fifties or sixties with acute or convalescent COVID-19.

The rearrangement joins TRBV12-2 to TRBJ2-1; TRBD2 was called by the table and not checked on the DNA. TRBV12-2 is reported as a pseudogene. The CDR3 has 17 amino acids. CDR3 coding DNA: TGTGCAAGTCGCTTAGGGGCCCAGCGGGCGACCGACAATGAGCAGTTCTTC. Translating gives CASRLGAQRATDNEQFF.

This clone occurred once. The J gene is TRBJ1-6, the V gene TRBV7-2, with D tentatively TRBD1 (5 bases). CDR3 length equals 14 residues. In germline, CDR1 is SGHTA, CDR2 FQGNSA. V shed 3 bases and J shed 4 bases, with 7 bases lying between them. The CDR3 nucleotides read TGTGCCAGCAGCTTGACAGATTATAATTCACCCCTCCACTTT. Translation gives CASSLTDYNSPLHF.

This clone was observed a few times. The V call is TRBV5-1, the J call TRBJ2-7; 9 nucleotides agree with TRBD1. CDR1 SGHRS and CDR2 YFSETQ come from the germline V gene. There are 15 residues in the CDR3. V was pared by 0 bases and J by 1 base, with 2 bases of the junction left unmatched. CDR3: CASSLEGTGSYEQYF. The DNA for the CDR3 is TGCGCCAGCAGCTTGGAGGGGACAGGGTCCTACGAGCAGTACTTC.

The chain joins TRBV7-2 to TRBJ1-2, with 8 bases that match TRBD1. The CDR3 is 16 residues long. Trimming cost V 5 bases and J 4 bases; bases outside gene matches: 12. CDR1 is SGHTA and CDR2 is FQGNSA in the germline V gene. The CDR3 nucleotides are TGTGCCAGCAGCCTTAGGAGGGGGACAGGACCCTATGGCTACACCTTC. Translated: CASSLRRGTGPYGYTF.

The chain employs TRBV6-5 and TRBJ1-2; 9 bases match TRBD1. The germline CDR1 and CDR2 sequences are MNHEY and SVGAGI. J gave up 6 bases and V 5 bases, and 7 bases lay outside the gene matches. The CDR3 totals 14 residues. CDR3 DNA: TGTGCCAGCAGTCACCGGGACAGGGCTGATGGCTACACCTTC. Amino acids: CASSHRDRADGYTF.

This clone has only one observation. The chain recombines TRBV4-2 with TRBJ1-4, with 12 bases aligning to TRBD1. The CDR3 is 17 amino acids. Germline-derived CDR1 and CDR2 are LGHNA and YNFKEQ. The J segment lost 3 bases and the V segment lost 3 bases, leaving 5 bases of the junction unmatched. The CDR3 nucleotides are TGTGCCAGCAGCCAGGGGACAGGGGGCGCGCCTAATGAAAAACTGTTTTTT. Protein: CASSQGTGGAPNEKLFF.

The gene calls are TRBV5-1 and TRBJ2-5; possibly TRBD1 for D (6 bases). V gave up 6 bases and J gave up 1 base, with 22 bases separating them. The CDR3 consists of 17 residues. Germline-derived CDR1 and CDR2 are SGHRS and YFSETQ. CDR3 nucleotides: TGCGCCAGCACTTGGTCTCAAGACAGGCCTTCCCAAGAGACCCAGTACTTC. Its translation is CASTWSQDRPSQETQYF.

The chain combines TRBV7-9 with TRBJ1-3; D remains unclear. The CDR3 runs to 18 residues. Germline V gene data show CDR1 as SEHNR and CDR2 as FQNEAQ (reference sequence). The V end was cut by 8 bases, the J end by 0 bases, with 23 bases between. CDR3 loop: CASGRTIGGGYSGNTIYF. The CDR3 DNA is TGTGCCAGCGGGAGAACTATAGGAGGCGGATACTCTGGAAACACCATATATTTT.

The chain joins TRBV21-1 to TRBJ2-1; whether TRBD2, the table's D call, matches the DNA was not checked. TRBV21-1 is described as a pseudogene. The CDR3 loop spans 16 amino acids. The CDR3 sequence: CASKAGGREAYNEQFF. CDR3 DNA: TGTGCCAGCAAAGCGGGTGGTAGAGAGGCCTACAATGAGCAGTTCTTC.

As for this clone: At one end the junction does not follow the germline gene, possibly because of a read error. The chain recombines TRBV30 with TRBJ1-1, with D uncertain. CDR1 is GTSNPN and CDR2 is SVGIG in the germline V gene (reference sequence). The CDR3 sequence is 12 residues long. The CDR3 reads CAWSEAFGSPGF. As DNA, the CDR3 is TGTGCCTGGAGTGAAGCTTTCGGGTCCCCGGGATTT.